The 12 T cell receptor beta chains given below trace back to one sample, sequenced in a study of control samples from healthy donors and cancer patients (dated by TCRdb to the early 2020s). Receptor libraries were prepared by the immunoSEQ multiplex PCR assay. This is the immuneACCESS table as TCRdb keeps it, with only in-frame sequences that have V and J called. A part of the clones is gone; compared with another copy, unresolved V genes explain less than half, and the rest is unexplained. The sample profile shows 140,000 to 150,000 clones; 89% of them were found once. 4.9% of the sample is taken by the ten largest. Sequenced material: blood. These receptors all stem from a man younger than 45 in good health.

The chain joins TRBV2 to TRBJ1-6; TRBD1 might be the D (5 bases). The V gene lost 3 bases and the J gene lost 8 bases, with 11 bases spanning the gap. CDR1 and CDR2 (germline): SNHLY, FYNNEI. CDR3 length: 14 amino acids. The CDR3 nucleotides read TGTGCCAGCAGTGATAGGGGTATGGATTCACCCCTCCACTTT. Residues: CASSDRGMDSPLHF.

In this sample, this clone turned up once. The rearrangement links TRBV6-6 to TRBJ2-7; D perhaps matches TRBD2 (6 bases). Germline CDR1 MNHNY, CDR2 SVGAGI (reference sequence). CDR3 length: 15 amino acids. Trimming pared 6 bases from V and 0 bases from J, leaving 15 bases between. The CDR3 nucleotides read TGTGCCAGCAGCAACGGAATAGCGGTCTCCTACGAGCAGTACTTC. Its protein product is CASSNGIAVSYEQYF.

The chain combines TRBV7-9 with TRBJ1-4; D not resolved. The ends were cut back, 5 bases at V and 0 bases at J, with 16 bases in the middle. This CDR3 has 17 amino acids. CDR1 SEHNR and CDR2 FQNEAQ come from the germline V gene (reference sequence). CDR3 protein: CASSPRPPPTTNEKLFF. The DNA of the CDR3 is TGTGCCAGCAGCCCCCGACCCCCGCCGACAACTAATGAAAAACTGTTTTTT.

The J gene is TRBJ2-1, the V gene TRBV24-1; 11 bases fit TRBD2. CDR1 is KGHDR, CDR2 SFDVKD, per germline. The CDR3 length is 16 residues. V shed 5 bases, J shed 3 bases, and the junction held 5 bases outside the gene matches. The CDR3 loop reads CATSALTSGVYNEQFF. The CDR3 DNA is TGTGCCACCAGTGCTCTGACTAGCGGGGTCTACAATGAGCAGTTCTTC.

This clone was recorded a few times. The V and J genes are TRBV6-2 or TRBV6-3 and TRBJ1-5; 8 nucleotides line up with TRBD1. With 4 bases clipped from V and 2 bases from J, the junction kept 7 bases outside the gene matches. CDR3 size: 16 residues. CDR1 and CDR2 from the germline V gene are MNHEY and SVGEGT. The CDR3 loop is CASSSKPTGGNQPQHF. The CDR3 region has the DNA TGTGCCAGCAGTTCGAAACCGACAGGGGGCAATCAGCCCCAGCATTTT.

The CDR3 sequence is CASSWVSGGADTQYF. CDR3 nucleotides: TGTGCCAGCAGTTGGGTTAGCGGGGGGGCCGATACGCAGTATTTT. This rearrangement joins TRBV6-6 to TRBJ2-3, with 11 bases identical to TRBD2. Germline V gene data show CDR1 as MNHNY and CDR2 as SVGAGI (reference sequence). Trimming at V came to 4 bases and at J to 6 bases, leaving 6 bases not matched to a gene. This CDR3 is 15 amino acids long.

On this clone itself: One base away lies a much larger clone, so this may be a sequencing read error. The V call is TRBV5-5, the J call TRBJ1-6; 9 positions agree with TRBD1. The CDR3 is made up of 14 amino acids. Germline CDR1 SGHKS, CDR2 YYEKEE (reference sequence). CDR3 amino acids: CASSRDRDNSPLHF. The CDR3 DNA sequence: TGTGCCAGCAGCCGGGACAGGGATAACTCACCCCTCCACTTT.

This chain uses TRBV24-1 with TRBJ1-1; tentative D call: TRBD1 (5 bases). The germline gives CDR1 KGHDR, CDR2 SFDVKD. This CDR3 contains 16 residues. Deletions cut 4 bases from V and 5 bases from J, with 19 bases between. The CDR3 DNA is TGTGCCACCAGTGACCTCCCGGTGGGGGGAGTAACTGAAGCTTTCTTT. Protein product: CATSDLPVGGVTEAFF.

The chain employs TRBV19 and TRBJ1-1; D remains unclear. Germline values: CDR1 LNHDA, CDR2 SQIVND (reference sequence). CDR3 length: 14 residues. Trimming pared 6 bases from V and 4 bases from J, leaving 15 bases between. The CDR3 spells CASSLVGRATEAFF. The CDR3 DNA sequence: TGTGCCAGTAGCTTAGTTGGGAGGGCCACTGAAGCTTTCTTT.

The chain employs TRBV27 and TRBJ1-1; D unresolved. The CDR3 length is 14 residues. V lost 5 bases to trimming and J lost 5 bases, with 15 bases between them. In germline, CDR1 is MNHEY, CDR2 SMNVEV (reference sequence). CDR3 loop: CASSLRPSPTEAFF. The CDR3 DNA follows: TGTGCCAGCAGTCTTAGGCCCTCCCCAACTGAAGCTTTCTTT.

This clone has just a few counts. The V call is TRBV6-6, the J call TRBJ1-3; possibly TRBD1 for D (5 bases). The V end was cut by 5 bases, the J end by 0 bases, with 11 bases between. CDR1 MNHNY and CDR2 SVGAGI come from the germline V gene (reference sequence). The CDR3 has 15 amino acids. The chain's CDR3 is CASSTTGGSGNTIYF. The CDR3 nucleotides read TGTGCCAGCAGTACAACCGGGGGCTCTGGAAACACCATATATTTT.

The rearrangement joins TRBV7-8 to TRBJ2-7, with D uncertain. Germline V lookup: CDR1 SGHVS, CDR2 FQNEAQ. V was pared by 0 bases and J by 3 bases, with 6 bases between. CDR3 length equals 13 residues. CDR3 nucleotides: TGTGCCAGCAGCTTAGCTGGGTACTACGAGCAGTACTTC. Protein product: CASSLAGYYEQYF.